Sequencing of this T cell receptor beta chain was carried out in a study of identical twins. MiXCR, applied by TCRdb to the 5' RACE reads, yields one record per CDR3 protein. Counted here are more than 1.5 million distinct CDR3 sequences, under 35% occurring once; the ten biggest clones make up around 0.3%. Sequencing was carried out using cord blood. The TCR sequence derives from a newborn girl in good health.

CDR3 bases: TGTGCCAGCAGTAAAGGGTGGGCCTACGAGCAGTACTTC. Residues: CASSKGWAYEQYF. The J gene is TRBJ2-7, the V gene TRBV7-2; no firm D call. Trimming shortened V by 6 bases and J by 2 bases, and 11 bases separated the two germline ends. Germline V gene data show CDR1 as SGHTA and CDR2 as FQGNSA. This CDR3 region has 13 residues.